The 7 T cell receptor beta chains in this list originate from one sample, sequenced in a study of Ad26.COV2.S vaccination and SARS-CoV-2 variants. The treatment here: roughly 20 received Ad26.COV2.S at low or high dose, single or two shots; 5 received placebo; per-sample allocation not given. At day 63 after the first vaccine or placebo injection, samples were drawn. The repertoire was sequenced with immunoSEQ multiplex PCR; TCRdb's copy has only in-frame clones and lacks some. The sample records 400,000 to 450,000 clones, 90% being singletons. Sequenced material: peripheral blood, taken in a trial of Ad26.COV2.S vaccine versus placebo. The receptor source for this set is a person aged 18-60 years who received the Ad26.COV2.S COVID-19 vaccine or a placebo.

J is TRBJ2-2 and V is TRBV29-1; D is perhaps TRBD1 (7 bases). Germline V gene data show CDR1 as SQVTM and CDR2 as ANQGSEA. With 1 base removed from V and 7 bases from J, the gap between germline ends came to 13 bases. The CDR3 covers 14 residues. This chain's CDR3 is CSVEGPGGNGELFF. In DNA form, the CDR3 reads TGCAGCGTTGAAGGGCCAGGGGGGAACGGGGAGCTGTTTTTT.

The gene calls are TRBV28 and TRBJ2-3, with 7 bases identical to TRBD2. After removal of 0 bases from V and 2 bases from J, the junction contained 8 bases not matched to a gene. Germline V CDR1 and CDR2: MDHEN, SYDVKM. CDR3 length equals 17 residues. CDR3 region: CASSLWASGGFTDTQYF. The CDR3, as DNA: TGTGCCAGCAGTTTATGGGCTAGCGGAGGTTTCACAGATACGCAGTATTTT.

The chain joins TRBV2 to TRBJ2-1; 9 bases map to TRBD2. Losses at the gene ends were 5 bases for V and 6 bases for J; bases not matched to a gene: 5. CDR3 length: 14 residues. Germline lookup yields CDR1 SNHLY and CDR2 FYNNEI. The CDR3 region is CASSPGLAVNEQFF. The CDR3 region has the DNA TGTGCCAGCAGTCCGGGACTAGCTGTCAATGAGCAGTTCTTC.

The chain uses TRBV21-1 and TRBJ2-7; the table calls TRBD1, which could not be checked here. TRBV21-1 is flagged as a pseudogene. There are 15 residues in the CDR3. CDR3 region: CASSATRLISYEQYF. In DNA form, the CDR3 reads TGTGCCAGCAGCGCCACCAGGCTAATCTCCTACGAGCAGTACTTC.

This rearrangement joins TRBV12-5 to TRBJ2-2, with D possibly being TRBD2 (5 bases). Trimming stripped 8 bases from V and 2 bases from J, with 12 bases between. The CDR3 consists of 14 residues. Per germline, CDR1 LGHNT and CDR2 FRNRAP. DNA of the CDR3: TGTGCTAGTCGGTCCGGACTCAACACCGGGGAGCTGTTTTTT. Encoded protein: CASRSGLNTGELFF.

Only a few counts were recorded for this clone. This sequence joins TRBV9 and TRBJ1-3; D is unresolved. The CDR3 runs 17 residues. The germline CDR1 and CDR2 sequences are SGDLS and YYNGEE. The V end was cut by 0 bases, the J end by 0 bases, with 13 bases between. The CDR3 DNA reads TGTGCCAGCAGCGTAGACCCGGTCCCCTACTCTGGAAACACCATATATTTT. It translates to CASSVDPVPYSGNTIYF.

This chain uses TRBV2 with TRBJ2-3; D not certain. CDR3 length: 12 amino acids. V lost 8 bases and J lost 2, with 8 bases in between. Germline loops: CDR1 SNHLY, CDR2 FYNNEI. The CDR3 DNA reads TGTGCCAGCCGAACTAACACAGATACGCAGTATTTT. Translating gives CASRTNTDTQYF.